This TCR beta chain was recovered during a study of T-cell reconstitution after alpha-beta-depleted transplantation in children. The CDR3 has 16 residues. Germline loops: CDR1 SGHRS, CDR2 YFSETQ. V was pared by 3 bases and J by 0 bases, with 14 bases between. Molecular barcoding with unique molecular identifiers was used for the TCRbeta library. TCRdb independently ran MiXCR on the PCR reads; one entry per CDR3 protein. The sample consists of 200,000 to 250,000 distinct CDR3 sequences, 8% to 9.5% of them appearing once. This clonotype occurred many times. This sequence was found in a human donor who donated a stem cell graft to a child with acute lymphoblastic leukemia. This material consisted of PBMCs from the stem cell graft donor, taken from the stem cell graft. The V and J genes are TRBV5-1 and TRBJ2-3; possibly TRBD1 or TRBD2 for D (6 bases each). CDR3 nucleotides: TGCGCCAGCAGCTGGACGGGGGCTAGCAGCACAGATACGCAGTATTTT. Translating gives CASSWTGASSTDTQYF.